What follows are 18 T cell receptor beta chains derived from one specimen sequenced in a study of T cell repertoires in cytomegalovirus infection. Their cognate antigens are unknown. TCRdb independently ran MiXCR on the reads; one entry per CDR3 protein. The sample contains some 130,000 distinct CDR3 sequences, over 25% of which appear only once. Sequencing used CD8+ T cells from cultured PBMCs, obtained from culture after CMV antigen stimulation. The source is a human donor in good health (CMV status not recorded). Some clones in this sample may be carry-over from other donors' samples.

V gene TRBV6-2 or TRBV6-3 combines with J gene TRBJ1-1; possible D gene TRBD1, 5 bases. The CDR3 totals 15 residues. The germline V and J ends were trimmed by 2 bases and 0 bases, with 10 bases remaining between them. Germline V CDR1 and CDR2: MNHEY, SVGEGT. CDR3 coding DNA: TGTGCCAGCAGTTACCCGACAGTAATGAACACTGAAGCTTTCTTT. Its protein product is CASSYPTVMNTEAFF.

The chain is built from TRBV7-6 and TRBJ1-5, with unresolved D. Between the trimmed V and J ends, which lost 4 bases and 5 bases, there was a span of 9 bases. This CDR3 comprises 13 residues. CDR1 is SGHVS, CDR2 FNYEAQ, per germline. The DNA of the CDR3 is TGTGCCAGCAGCTCTGATCGGGATCAGCCCCAGCATTTT. Translated, it gives CASSSDRDQPQHF.

V is TRBV7-9 and J is TRBJ2-2; weak D call: TRBD2 (5 bases). The V and J ends lost 5 bases and 0 bases respectively, with 10 bases between them. Germline V gives CDR1 SEHNR, CDR2 FQNEAQ (reference sequence). The CDR3 consists of 15 residues. The CDR3 region is CASSARESNTGELFF. DNA of the CDR3: TGTGCCAGCAGCGCAAGGGAGTCGAACACCGGGGAGCTGTTTTTT.

J is TRBJ2-7 and V is TRBV20-1, with D perhaps assigned TRBD1 or TRBD2 (5 bases each). Trimming shortened V by 6 bases and J by 2 bases, and 14 bases separated the two germline ends. The CDR3 covers 13 residues. From germline, CDR1 is DFQATT and CDR2 SNEGSKA (reference sequence). The DNA of the CDR3 is TGCAGTGCACGAGGGGCGGAAGCCTACGAGCAGTACTTC. This codes for CSARGAEAYEQYF.

This clonotype was counted a single time. The CDR3 bases are TGTGCCAGCAGCTTAGCCAGCCCCGGGGAGCTGTTTTTT. Translating it yields CASSLASPGELFF. V and J are TRBV11-2 and TRBJ2-2; D is undetermined. Germline values: CDR1 SGHAT, CDR2 FQNNGV. The CDR3 is 13 residues long. V dropped 1 base and J dropped 6 bases, with 6 bases sitting between them. Full variable domain (remainder filled in from reference TRBV11-2 and TRBJ2-2): EAGVAQSPRYKIIEKRQSVAFWCNPISGHATLYWYQQILGQGPKLLIQFQNNGVVDDSQLPKDRFSAERLKGVDSTLKIQPAKLEDSAVYLCASSLASPGELFFGEGSRLTVL.

This chain links TRBV28 with TRBJ2-7, with 7 bases aligning to TRBD1. CDR1 MDHEN and CDR2 SYDVKM come from the germline V gene. This CDR3 has 14 amino acids. Trimming took 4 bases from V and 4 from J; bases not matched to a gene: 7. CDR3 in amino acids: CASSYSGTDYEQYF. Written as DNA, the CDR3 is TGTGCCAGCAGTTATTCCGGGACAGATTACGAGCAGTACTTC.

The chain uses TRBV15 and TRBJ2-7; tentatively, D is TRBD1 or TRBD2 (6 bases each). Germline V lookup: CDR1 LNHNV, CDR2 YYDKDF (reference sequence). The CDR3 length is 15 residues. V shed 5 bases and J shed 2 bases, with 16 bases lying between them. CDR3: CATSSSRGQTYEQYF. The DNA for the CDR3 is TGTGCCACCAGCTCGAGTCGGGGGCAAACCTACGAGCAGTACTTC.

This chain connects TRBV7-2 to TRBJ2-3; possible D gene TRBD2, 6 bases. Trimming stripped 1 base from V and 1 base from J, with 24 bases between. Germline values: CDR1 SGHTA, CDR2 FQGNSA. The CDR3 spans 20 residues. Here the CDR3 reads CASSLVSGGGYKKRTDTQYF. The CDR3 DNA sequence: TGTGCCAGCAGCTTAGTTTCTGGTGGGGGGTACAAAAAACGCACAGATACGCAGTATTTT.

The chain joins TRBV5-4 to TRBJ2-5; 8 bases map to TRBD1. The germline V gene encodes CDR1 SGHNT and CDR2 YYREEE (reference sequence). The junction had 7 bases not matched to a gene; V was cut back by 2 bases and J by 4 bases. The CDR3 sequence is 15 residues long. The CDR3 loop is CASSFPTGEGETQYF. CDR3 nucleotide sequence: TGTGCCAGCAGCTTCCCGACAGGGGAAGGAGAGACCCAGTACTTC.

This clonotype was seen a single time. V is TRBV20-1 and J is TRBJ2-1, with 7 bases identical to TRBD1. In germline, CDR1 is DFQATT, CDR2 SNEGSKA (reference sequence). This CDR3 region has 12 residues. V lost 5 bases and J lost 7; bases outside the gene matches: 5. The CDR3 DNA sequence: TGCAGTGCTGATGACAGGGCAAATGAGCAGTTCTTC. Translating gives CSADDRANEQFF.

On this clonotype: A much bigger clone sits one base away, suggesting this may be a read error. The CDR3 region is CASSAGESDGGANVLTF. As DNA, the CDR3 is TGTGCCAGCAGTGCAGGCGAGTCGGACGGTGGGGCCAACGTCCTGACTTTC. The chain joins TRBV12-3 or TRBV12-4 to TRBJ2-6; no reliable D call. The CDR3 runs 17 residues. Trimming removed 5 bases at V and 3 bases at J, with 17 bases between.

This chain uses TRBV7-9 with TRBJ2-7; D is perhaps TRBD2 (5 bases). V dropped 5 bases and J dropped 5 bases, with 19 bases sitting between them. Germline CDR1 is SEHNR and CDR2 is FQNEAQ (reference sequence). The CDR3 length is 15 residues. The CDR3 reads CASSPLFGERNEQYF. CDR3 bases: TGTGCCAGCAGCCCTCTCTTCGGGGAACGTAACGAGCAGTACTTC.

A few counts support this clonotype. This sequence joins TRBV12-3 or TRBV12-4 and TRBJ2-7; TRBD2 might be the D (7 bases). The CDR3 covers 15 residues. V was clipped by 5 bases and J by 7 bases, with 21 bases between them. As DNA, the CDR3 is TGTGCCAGCAGTGGCGAAGGAGGGGGGGCGGGGGAGCAGTACTTC. Amino acid sequence: CASSGEGGGAGEQYF.

This chain links TRBV15 with TRBJ1-1; the match to TRBD1 covers 9 bases. This CDR3 contains 15 residues. The germline V gene encodes CDR1 LNHNV and CDR2 YYDKDF (reference sequence). The V segment lost 4 bases and the J segment 3 bases; nucleotides outside the gene matches: 6. CDR3 nucleotides: TGTGCCACCAGCAACTCCGGGACAGGGTACACTGAAGCTTTCTTT. This codes for CATSNSGTGYTEAFF.

The chain carries TRBV7-6 and TRBJ2-2; D gene uncertain. The CDR3 sequence is 13 residues long. Trimming removed 11 bases at V and 6 bases at J, with 16 bases between. From germline, CDR1 is SGHVS and CDR2 FNYEAQ. The CDR3 sequence is CAFPGPPAGELFF. CDR3 sequence (DNA): TGTGCCTTCCCCGGCCCACCCGCCGGGGAGCTGTTTTTT.

V gene TRBV20-1 combines with J gene TRBJ2-7; TRBD1 is a possible D gene (5 bases). CDR3 length: 14 amino acids. The V gene lost 2 bases and the J gene lost 4 bases, with 15 bases spanning the gap. CDR1 is DFQATT and CDR2 is SNEGSKA in the germline V gene (reference sequence). The CDR3 region is CSARTAGKRYEQYF. DNA of the CDR3: TGCAGTGCTAGAACGGCAGGGAAAAGGTACGAGCAGTACTTC.

This clonotype was found a few times. The rearrangement joins TRBV19 to TRBJ2-5, with D unresolved. Germline CDR1 and CDR2: LNHDA and SQIVND (reference sequence). The ends were cut back, 0 bases at V and 4 bases at J, with 12 bases in the middle. This CDR3 is 15 amino acids long. The CDR3, as DNA: TGTGCCAGTAGTATAGATCCGGGCAGAGGAGAGACCCAGTACTTC. It specifies CASSIDPGRGETQYF.

This clonotype was counted ten times or more. The V and J genes are TRBV7-2 and TRBJ1-1, with TRBD1 matching 9 bases. The CDR3 contains 13 residues. Germline CDR1 SGHTA, CDR2 FQGNSA. The V gene end was trimmed by 8 bases and the J gene end by 0 bases; junction bases not matched to a gene: 1. In DNA form, the CDR3 reads TGTGCCAGCGGGACAGGGTTGAACACTGAAGCTTTCTTT. It specifies CASGTGLNTEAFF.